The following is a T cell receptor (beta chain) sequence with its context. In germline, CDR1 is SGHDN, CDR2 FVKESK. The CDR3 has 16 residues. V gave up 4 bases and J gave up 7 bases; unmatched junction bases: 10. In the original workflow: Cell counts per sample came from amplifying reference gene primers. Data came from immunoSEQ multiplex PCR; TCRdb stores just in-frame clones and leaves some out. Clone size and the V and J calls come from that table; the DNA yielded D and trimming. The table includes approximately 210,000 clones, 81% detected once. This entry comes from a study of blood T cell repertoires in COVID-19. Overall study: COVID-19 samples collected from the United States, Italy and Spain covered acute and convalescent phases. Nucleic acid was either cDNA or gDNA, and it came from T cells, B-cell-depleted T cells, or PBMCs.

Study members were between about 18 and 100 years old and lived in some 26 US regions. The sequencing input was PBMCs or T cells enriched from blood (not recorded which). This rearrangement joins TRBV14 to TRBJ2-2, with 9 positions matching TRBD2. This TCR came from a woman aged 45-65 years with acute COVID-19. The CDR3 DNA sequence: TGTGCCAGCAGCCCCTTGTTAGCGGGGGCCGGCGGGGAGCTGTTTTTT. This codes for CASSPLLAGAGGELFF.